The T cell receptor beta chain described here comes from a study of cytomegalovirus exposure and HLA in healthy donors. CDR1 and CDR2 from the germline V gene are SGHDT and YYEEEE. Trimming took 4 bases from V and 1 from J; bases not matched to a gene: 5. This CDR3 has 16 residues. A multiplex PCR was run with 60 Vbeta primers and 13 Jbeta primers. TCRdb's table, derived via immunoSEQ multiplex PCR, lists solely in-frame clones and lacks some. The sample shows 150,000 or so clones, about 75% of them seen only once. Sequencing was performed on PBMCs. This sequence joins TRBV5-6 and TRBJ2-2, with 9 positions matching TRBD2. This TCR came from a woman between 40 and 50 years old in good health and CMV-seropositive. The CDR3 reads CASSPMTSGNTGELFF. The CDR3 DNA reads as TGTGCCAGCAGCCCTATGACTAGCGGGAACACCGGGGAGCTGTTTTTT. Using reference TRBV5-6 and TRBJ2-2 for the parts outside the CDR3, the full variable domain is DAGVTQSPTHLIKTRGQQVTLRCSPKSGHDTVSWYQQALGQGPQFIFQYYEEEERQRGNFPDRFSGHQFPNYSSELNVNALLLGDSALYLCASSPMTSGNTGELFFGEGSRLTVL.